This T cell receptor beta chain was captured in a study of blood T cell repertoires in COVID-19. Study as a whole: Specimens from acute and convalescent COVID-19 originated in the United States, Italy and Spain. PBMCs, B-cell-depleted T cells, or T cells provided the cDNA or gDNA that made up the material.

The authors' processing: It was from reference gene primer amplification that nucleated cell counts were estimated. The protocol was immunoSEQ multiplex PCR, while the TCRdb copy is restricted to in-frame clones and leaves out a portion. The D gene and trimming were derived from the DNA, and the V and J assignments and clone size from that table. The sample records 250,000 or so clones, approximately 87% being singletons. The CDR3 extends over 16 amino acids. Trimming took 0 bases from V and 3 from J; bases not matched to a gene: 4. Germline V lookup: CDR1 MNHNS, CDR2 SASEGT. The gene calls are TRBV6-1 and TRBJ1-5; TRBD1 matches 8 bases. The material sequenced was peripheral blood. The TCR sequence derives from a man aged 60-69 years with acute or convalescent COVID-19. The CDR3 protein is CASSEADRGPNQPQHF. In nucleotides, the CDR3 is TGTGCCAGCAGTGAAGCCGACAGGGGTCCCAATCAGCCCCAGCATTTT.